Below, 8 T cell receptor beta chains from the same sample are listed, as sequenced in a study of Ad26.COV2.S vaccination and SARS-CoV-2 variants. The method was immunoSEQ multiplex PCR; TCRdb's version includes in-frame clones alone and lacks a portion of them. The sample has 300,000 to 350,000 clones; around four fifths are singletons. Treatment here: around 19 received Ad26.COV2.S at low or high dose, single or two shots; several received placebo; per-sample allocation not given. Sample collection was performed on day 63 after the first vaccine or placebo injection. The source was peripheral blood, collected in a trial of Ad26.COV2.S vaccine versus placebo. The receptors derive from a person aged 18-65 years who received the Ad26.COV2.S COVID-19 vaccine or a placebo.

This clone was detected a few times. This chain joins TRBV25-1 and TRBJ1-1; TRBD1 matches 7 bases. Unmatched junction bases numbered 14, after V lost 0 bases and J lost 7 bases. CDR1 is MGHDK, CDR2 SYGVNS, per germline. The CDR3 consists of 17 residues. The CDR3 loop is CASSEYWMTGKPDEAFF. CDR3 bases: TGTGCCAGCAGTGAATATTGGATGACAGGGAAACCTGATGAAGCTTTCTTT.

A word on this clone: At one of its ends the junction is not consistent with the germline gene, which may arise from a read error. The gene calls are TRBV2 and TRBJ1-2; D unclear. Per the germline V gene, CDR1 is SNHLY and CDR2 is FYNNEI. The CDR3 is made up of 13 amino acids. CDR3 nucleotides: TGTGCCAGCAGTGAGGGAGGGTGGCAGCTAAGTCCCTTC. Amino acids: CASSEGGWQLSPF.

J is TRBJ2-5 and V is TRBV20-1, with D unresolved. Germline CDR1 reads DFQATT; CDR2 reads SNEGSKA (reference sequence). V shed 3 bases and J shed 5 bases, with 10 bases lying between them. The CDR3 is 12 residues long. In DNA form, the CDR3 reads TGCAGTGCTAGTTCGAGCAGCGAGACCCAGTACTTC. Encoded protein: CSASSSSETQYF.

The chain joins TRBV7-8 to TRBJ2-5, with D unclear. CDR1 and CDR2 from the germline V gene are SGHVS and FQNEAQ. The CDR3 covers 13 residues. Trimming took off 4 bases at V and 5 bases at J, with 11 bases between the two ends. This CDR3 is CASSSEVSETQYF. The CDR3 DNA reads as TGTGCCAGCAGCTCTGAGGTTTCGGAGACCCAGTACTTC.

This chain connects TRBV9 to TRBJ2-6, with 9 bases matching TRBD1. The CDR3 totals 17 residues. Per the germline V gene, CDR1 is SGDLS and CDR2 is YYNGEE. Trimming cost V 3 bases and J 2 bases; bases outside gene matches: 6. CDR3: CASSAQGAGAGANVLTF. CDR3 nucleotide sequence: TGTGCCAGCAGCGCACAGGGGGCGGGTGCTGGGGCCAACGTCCTGACTTTC.

V gene TRBV7-2 combines with J gene TRBJ1-2, with D perhaps TRBD1 (6 bases). V was clipped by 3 bases and J by 5 bases, with 16 bases between them. This CDR3 region has 15 residues. Germline assignment: CDR1 SGHTA and CDR2 FQGNSA. The CDR3 DNA sequence: TGTGCCAGCAGCTTGCAGTTGCCAGGGGTGTATGGCTACACCTTC. Amino acid sequence: CASSLQLPGVYGYTF.

The chain recombines TRBV2 with TRBJ1-5, with 9 positions matching TRBD1. The germline gives CDR1 SNHLY, CDR2 FYNNEI. There are 15 residues in the CDR3. The J segment lost 3 bases and the V segment lost 5 bases, leaving 5 bases of the junction unmatched. The CDR3 region is CASSPDRGTNQPQHF. In nucleotides, the CDR3 is TGTGCCAGCAGTCCGGACAGGGGAACCAATCAGCCCCAGCATTTT.

This clone was seen a single time. The chain links TRBV5-1 to TRBJ2-3; 13 bases align to TRBD2. CDR1 is SGHRS, CDR2 YFSETQ, per germline. V dropped 2 bases and J dropped 4; count of bases not matched to a gene: 4. The CDR3 is 16 residues long. The CDR3 region has the DNA TGCGCCAGCAGCTTCGGACTAGCGGGGGTTTCAGATACGCAGTATTTT. Amino acids: CASSFGLAGVSDTQYF.